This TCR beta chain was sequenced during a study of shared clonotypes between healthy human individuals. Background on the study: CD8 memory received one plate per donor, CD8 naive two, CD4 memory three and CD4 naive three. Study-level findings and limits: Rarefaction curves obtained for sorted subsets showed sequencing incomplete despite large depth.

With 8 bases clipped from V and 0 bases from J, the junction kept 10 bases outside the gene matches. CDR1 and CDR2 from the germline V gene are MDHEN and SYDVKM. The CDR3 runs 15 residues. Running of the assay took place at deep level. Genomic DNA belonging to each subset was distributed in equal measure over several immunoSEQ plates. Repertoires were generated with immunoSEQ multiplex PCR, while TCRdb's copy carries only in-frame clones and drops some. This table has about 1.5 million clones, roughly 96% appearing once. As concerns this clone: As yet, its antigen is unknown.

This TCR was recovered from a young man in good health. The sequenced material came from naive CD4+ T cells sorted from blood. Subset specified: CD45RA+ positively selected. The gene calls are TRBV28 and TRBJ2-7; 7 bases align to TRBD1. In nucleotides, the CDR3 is TGTGCCAGCTGGACAGGACAGGCCCGCTCCTACGAGCAGTACTTC. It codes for CASWTGQARSYEQYF.